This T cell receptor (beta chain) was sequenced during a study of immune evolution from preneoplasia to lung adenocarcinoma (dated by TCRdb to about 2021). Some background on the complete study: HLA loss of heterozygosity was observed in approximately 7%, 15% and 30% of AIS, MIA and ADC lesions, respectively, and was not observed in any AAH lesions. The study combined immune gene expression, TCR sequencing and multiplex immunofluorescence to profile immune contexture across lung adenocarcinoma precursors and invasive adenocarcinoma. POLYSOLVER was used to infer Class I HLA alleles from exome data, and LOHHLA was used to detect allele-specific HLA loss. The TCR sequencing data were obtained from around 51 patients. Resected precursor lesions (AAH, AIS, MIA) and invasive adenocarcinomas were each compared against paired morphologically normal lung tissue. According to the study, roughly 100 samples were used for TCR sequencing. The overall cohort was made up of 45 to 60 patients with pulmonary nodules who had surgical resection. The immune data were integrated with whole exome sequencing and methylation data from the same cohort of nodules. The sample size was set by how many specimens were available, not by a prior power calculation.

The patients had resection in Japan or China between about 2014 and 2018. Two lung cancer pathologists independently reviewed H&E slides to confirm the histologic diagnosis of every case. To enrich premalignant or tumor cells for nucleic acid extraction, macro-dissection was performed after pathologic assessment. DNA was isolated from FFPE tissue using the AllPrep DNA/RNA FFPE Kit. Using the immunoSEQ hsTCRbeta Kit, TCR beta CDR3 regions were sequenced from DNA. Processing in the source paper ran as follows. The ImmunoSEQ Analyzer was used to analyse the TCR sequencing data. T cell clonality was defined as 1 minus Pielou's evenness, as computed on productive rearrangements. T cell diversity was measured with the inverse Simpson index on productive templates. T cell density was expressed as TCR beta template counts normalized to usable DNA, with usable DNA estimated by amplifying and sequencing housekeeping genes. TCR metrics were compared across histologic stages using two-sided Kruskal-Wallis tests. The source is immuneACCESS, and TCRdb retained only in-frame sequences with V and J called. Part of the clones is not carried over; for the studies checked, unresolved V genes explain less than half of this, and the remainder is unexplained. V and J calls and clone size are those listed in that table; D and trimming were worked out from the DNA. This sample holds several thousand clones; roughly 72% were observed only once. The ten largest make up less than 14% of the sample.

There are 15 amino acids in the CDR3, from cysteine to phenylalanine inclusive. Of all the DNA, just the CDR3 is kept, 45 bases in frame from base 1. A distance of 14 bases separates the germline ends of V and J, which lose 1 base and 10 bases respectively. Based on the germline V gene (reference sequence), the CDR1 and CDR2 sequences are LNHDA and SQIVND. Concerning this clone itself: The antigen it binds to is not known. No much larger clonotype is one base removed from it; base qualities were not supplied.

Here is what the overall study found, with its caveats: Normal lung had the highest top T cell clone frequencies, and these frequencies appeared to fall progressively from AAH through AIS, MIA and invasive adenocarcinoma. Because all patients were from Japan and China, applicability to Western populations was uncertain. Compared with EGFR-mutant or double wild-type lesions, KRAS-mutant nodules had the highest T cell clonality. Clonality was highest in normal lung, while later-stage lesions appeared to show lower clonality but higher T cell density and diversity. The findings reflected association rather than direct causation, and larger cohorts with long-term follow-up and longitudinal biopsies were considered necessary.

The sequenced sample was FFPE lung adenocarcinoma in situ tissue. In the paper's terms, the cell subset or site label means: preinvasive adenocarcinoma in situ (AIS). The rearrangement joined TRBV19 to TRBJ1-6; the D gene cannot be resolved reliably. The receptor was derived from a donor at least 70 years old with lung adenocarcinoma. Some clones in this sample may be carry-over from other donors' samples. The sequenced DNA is TGTGCCAGTAGTATAGGGGTAGAGGGAGAGTCACCCCTCCACTTT. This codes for CASSIGVEGESPLHF.